This T cell receptor beta chain was documented in a study of CD8 T cells in ankylosing spondylitis. Preparation of TCR beta libraries was done by quantitative 5'-RACE with molecular barcodes. From the 5' RACE reads, TCRdb called clonotypes with MiXCR, one entry per CDR3 protein. Of under 250,000 distinct CDR3 sequences listed, more than 5.5% are singletons. Germline V gene lookup returns CDR1 LGHNA and CDR2 YNFKEQ. Trimming took off 4 bases at V and 1 base at J, with 8 bases between the two ends. The CDR3 consists of 14 residues. Study-level points and caveats: Enrichment of disease-linked clones was reportedly significant in matched ankylosing spondylitis synovial fluid. Within peripheral blood, clones linked to disease were CD8+ and relatively rare. For ankylosing spondylitis blood, a TCR beta motif of 7 to 9 highly homologous variants appeared characteristic.

This clonotype came up many times. Its antigen is as yet unknown. Sequenced: blood, either unsorted or a sorted T cell fraction (not recorded which). The clonotype originates from a male donor with ankylosing spondylitis. V gene TRBV4-2 combines with J gene TRBJ1-5; D remains ambiguous. This CDR3 reads CASSPLQSNQPQHF. CDR3 in DNA: TGTGCCAGCAGCCCGCTCCAGAGCAATCAGCCCCAGCATTTT.